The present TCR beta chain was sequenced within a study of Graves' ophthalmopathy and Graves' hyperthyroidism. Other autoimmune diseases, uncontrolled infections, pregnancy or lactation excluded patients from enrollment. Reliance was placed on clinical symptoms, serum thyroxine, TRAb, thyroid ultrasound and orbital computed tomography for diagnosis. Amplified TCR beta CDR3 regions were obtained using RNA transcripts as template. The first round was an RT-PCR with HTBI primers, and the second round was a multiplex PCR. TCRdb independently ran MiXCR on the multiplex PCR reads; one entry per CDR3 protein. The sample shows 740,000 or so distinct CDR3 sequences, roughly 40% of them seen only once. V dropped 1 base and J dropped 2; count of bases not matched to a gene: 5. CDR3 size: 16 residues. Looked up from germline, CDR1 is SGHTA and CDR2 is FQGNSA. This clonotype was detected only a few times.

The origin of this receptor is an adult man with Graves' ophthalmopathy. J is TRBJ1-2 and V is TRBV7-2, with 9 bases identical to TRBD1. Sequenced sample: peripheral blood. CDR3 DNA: TGTGCCAGCAGCTTAGGGGGACAGGGAAAGAACTATGGCTACACCTTC. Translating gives CASSLGGQGKNYGYTF.